Listed below are T cell receptor beta chains from one sample, sequenced in a study of CD8+CD57+ T cells in acquired aplastic anemia. TCRdb re-derived calls from the reads in MiXCR, one entry per CDR3 protein. The repertoire holds more than 150,000 distinct CDR3 sequences, approximately 48% seen once, with under 15% in the top ten. Sequences were obtained from sorted CD4+, CD8+, or CD8+CD57+ T cells (not recorded which) from PBMCs. Receptors originate from a human donor with aplastic anemia. Each CDR3 is given with its conserved first and last residue. D genes are given only for firm matches. Clone size is shown for a subset of rows, as once, few, many or a class of expanded clone.

j_call	clone_size	d_call	v_call	cdr3_length	cdr3_aa	cdr3_nt
TRBJ2-5	many	TRBD1	TRBV2	15	CASSVAGTGEGTQYF	TGTGCCAGCAGTGTTGCCGGGACAGGGGAAGGGACCCAGTACTTC
TRBJ1-1	.	.	TRBV25-1	14	CASSEGWQGFEAFF	TGTGCCAGCAGTGAAGGATGGCAGGGCTTTGAAGCTTTCTTT
TRBJ1-5	many	.	TRBV9	18	CASSVVYPRVGFNQPQHF	TGTGCCAGCAGCGTAGTCTATCCGAGAGTAGGCTTTAATCAGCCCCAGCATTTT
TRBJ2-7	.	TRBD1	TRBV12-3/TRBV12-4	13	CASSLGAGGEQYF	TGTGCCAGCAGTTTAGGGGCAGGGGGAGAGCAGTACTTC
TRBJ2-7	many	TRBD1	TRBV20-1	14	CSARQGQGTYEQYF	TGCAGTGCTCGCCAGGGACAGGGCACCTACGAGCAGTACTTC
TRBJ2-3	once	TRBD1	TRBV7-2	16	CASSIQRQGGTDTQYF	TGTGCCAGCAGTATCCAACGACAGGGTGGCACAGATACGCAGTATTTT
TRBJ1-2	once	.	TRBV6-4	14	CASSETMEGKGYTF	TGTGCCAGCAGTGAGACGATGGAAGGGAAAGGCTACACCTTC
TRBJ1-2	many	TRBD1	TRBV3-1	15	CASSLNAGQGSGYTF	TGTGCCAGCAGCTTAAATGCGGGACAGGGGTCGGGCTACACCTTC
TRBJ2-7	.	.	TRBV4-1	16	CASSLAGGSSSYEQYF	TGCGCCAGCAGCCTCGCCGGGGGATCCAGCTCCTACGAGCAGTACTTC
TRBJ2-6	.	.	TRBV7-7	13	CASSLGGSNVLTF	TGTGCTAGCAGCTTAGGGGGTTCCAACGTCCTGACTTTC
TRBJ1-5	.	.	TRBV20-1	13	CSARGGINQPQHF	TGCAGTGCTAGAGGGGGGATAAATCAGCCCCAGCATTTT
TRBJ1-1	.	.	TRBV2	14	CASGRDMKNTEAFF	TGTGCCAGCGGCCGGGACATGAAGAACACTGAAGCTTTCTTT
TRBJ1-1	.	TRBD1	TRBV6-2/TRBV6-3	14	CASRLDRGRTEAFF	TGTGCCAGCAGACTCGACAGGGGACGCACTGAAGCTTTCTTT
TRBJ2-3	.	TRBD2	TRBV20-1	13	CSAPSGRLDTQYF	TGCAGTGCCCCCAGCGGGAGATTAGATACGCAGTATTTT
TRBJ1-6	few	TRBD1	TRBV7-9	15	CASSFDRDRGRPLHF	TGTGCCAGCAGCTTTGACCGGGACAGGGGGCGACCCCTCCACTTT
TRBJ1-1	once	TRBD1	TRBV5-4	14	CASSMDREKTEAFF	TGTGCCAGCAGCATGGACAGGGAAAAGACTGAAGCTTTCTTT
TRBJ2-5	few	.	TRBV10-3	13	CAISEYRQETQYF	TGTGCCATCAGTGAGTACAGACAAGAGACCCAGTACTTC
TRBJ1-1	.	.	TRBV7-9	13	CASSFRGGTEAFF	TGTGCCAGCAGCTTTCGAGGGGGCACTGAAGCTTTCTTT
TRBJ2-1	.	TRBD2	TRBV20-1	14	CSARPGLAQDEQFF	TGCAGTGCTAGACCGGGACTAGCGCAAGATGAGCAGTTCTTC
TRBJ2-7	.	TRBD1	TRBV5-4	14	CASGDRGSSYEQYF	TGTGCCAGCGGAGACAGGGGGAGCTCCTACGAGCAGTACTTC
TRBJ1-1	many	TRBD1	TRBV10-3	15	CAISSREGALTEAFF	TGTGCCATCTCGTCACGGGAGGGGGCGCTCACTGAAGCTTTCTTT
TRBJ2-3	many	TRBD1	TRBV12-3/TRBV12-4	15	CASSPGQGHTDTQYF	TGTGCCAGCAGCCCTGGACAGGGCCACACAGATACGCAGTATTTT
TRBJ1-3	many	.	TRBV2	14	CASNLEVSGNTIYF	TGTGCCAGCAATTTGGAAGTCTCTGGAAACACCATATATTTT
TRBJ2-5	.	TRBD2	TRBV2	17	CATRERTGGGARETQYF	TGTGCCACCCGAGAGAGGACTGGCGGGGGGGCCCGGGAGACCCAGTACTTC
TRBJ2-2	.	.	TRBV10-3	11	CAISAGGELFF	TGTGCCATCAGTGCGGGCGGGGAGCTGTTTTTT
TRBJ1-4	.	.	TRBV15	15	CATSISRTLSNSLFF	TGTGCCACCAGCATTTCACGGACCCTCTCTAATTCTCTGTTTTTT
TRBJ2-5	many	TRBD2	TRBV12-3/TRBV12-4	13	CASSLAGGGTQYF	TGTGCCAGCAGTTTAGCGGGGGGGGGGACCCAGTACTTC
TRBJ1-4	few	TRBD1	TRBV10-2	14	CASSGGQGREKLFF	TGCGCCAGCAGTGGGGGACAGGGACGCGAAAAACTGTTTTTT